Sequencing of this TCR beta chain was carried out in a study of naive and memory T cell subsets. The beta constant-region primer was an equimolar mix of two oligonucleotides covering TRBC1 and TRBC2. Each CDR3 protein gets one entry after TCRdb re-called the UMI-ligation and nested PCR reads with MiXCR. The sample comprises 65,000 to 85,000 distinct CDR3 sequences, around 13% of which are singletons, and 0.9% to 0.95% rests with the top ten. In its sample, this clonotype was seen many times. As yet, its antigen is unknown. CD4+ T cell IFNgamma after overnight CMV lysate exposure gave donor CMV status. Germline V gene sequence: CDR1 SGHTA, CDR2 FQGNSA. Trimming at V came to 5 bases and at J to 6 bases, leaving 10 bases not matched to a gene. The CDR3 extends over 15 amino acids. Study findings and constraints: TCR counts from RNA may reflect activation-linked expression changes.

The chain links TRBV7-2 to TRBJ2-7, with 10 bases lining up with TRBD2. Sequenced: central memory CD4+ T cells from blood. The sequence derives from a human donor in good health. The DNA of the CDR3 is TGTGCCAGCAGCCGGGAAAGCGGGAGGGCCACCGAGCAGTACTTC. As protein: CASSRESGRATEQYF.